A selection of T cell receptor beta chains follows, all from one sample in a study of cytomegalovirus exposure and HLA in healthy donors. The assay was immunoSEQ multiplex PCR, and TCRdb's table has in-frame clones only and misses some. The sample yields approximately 260,000 clones, 80% to 90% seen once. Input material: PBMCs. These receptors were taken from a woman younger than 35 in good health and CMV-seronegative. Both conserved end residues are part of each CDR3. D genes are given only for firm matches. The size of a clone is reported for some rows only, either as once, few or many, or as a class for expanded clones.

cdr3_aa: CASSLYQNSYGYTF; cdr3_nt: TGTGCCAGCAGCTTATACCAGAATTCGTATGGCTACACCTTC; v_call: TRBV7-8; clone_size: once; j_call: TRBJ1-2; cdr3_length: 14; d_call: -
cdr3_aa: CASSQSREYRSYNEQFF; cdr3_nt: TGCGCCAGCAGTCAATCCAGGGAATACCGCTCCTACAATGAGCAGTTCTTC; v_call: TRBV23-1; clone_size: -; j_call: TRBJ2-1; cdr3_length: 17; d_call: -
cdr3_aa: CASSLQAGPPGEQYF; cdr3_nt: TGCGCCAGCAGCTTGCAGGCGGGACCGCCGGGGGAGCAGTACTTC; v_call: TRBV5-1; clone_size: -; j_call: TRBJ2-7; cdr3_length: 15; d_call: -
cdr3_aa: CASSLFGTSGGNEQFF; cdr3_nt: TGTGCCAGCAGCTTATTTGGGACTAGCGGGGGTAATGAGCAGTTCTTC; v_call: TRBV7-3; clone_size: -; j_call: TRBJ2-1; cdr3_length: 16; d_call: TRBD2
cdr3_aa: CASKSSYNEQFF; cdr3_nt: TGTGCCAGCAAGAGCTCCTACAATGAGCAGTTCTTC; v_call: TRBV6-6; clone_size: -; j_call: TRBJ2-1; cdr3_length: 12; d_call: -
cdr3_aa: CASSYGAGGGETQYF; cdr3_nt: TGTGCCAGCAGTTATGGAGCGGGGGGCGGTGAGACCCAGTACTTC; v_call: TRBV6-5; clone_size: -; j_call: TRBJ2-5; cdr3_length: 15; d_call: TRBD2
cdr3_aa: CASSHRASNEKLFF; cdr3_nt: TGCGCCAGCAGCCACAGGGCAAGTAATGAAAAACTGTTTTTT; v_call: TRBV4-1; clone_size: -; j_call: TRBJ1-4; cdr3_length: 14; d_call: -
cdr3_aa: CASSFPAGNEKLFF; cdr3_nt: TGTGCCAGCAGTTTCCCGGCGGGGAATGAAAAACTGTTTTTT; v_call: TRBV28; clone_size: -; j_call: TRBJ1-4; cdr3_length: 14; d_call: -
cdr3_aa: CASSSGQGGQETQYF; cdr3_nt: TGTGCCAGCAGCTCGGGACAGGGGGGACAAGAGACCCAGTACTTC; v_call: TRBV7-8; clone_size: once; j_call: TRBJ2-5; cdr3_length: 15; d_call: TRBD1
cdr3_aa: CASSEWDRGGYEQYF; cdr3_nt: TGTGCCAGCAGTGAATGGGACAGGGGGGGGTACGAGCAGTACTTC; v_call: TRBV6-1; clone_size: -; j_call: TRBJ2-7; cdr3_length: 15; d_call: TRBD1
cdr3_aa: CASSVGARQDYGYTF; cdr3_nt: TGTGCCAGCAGCGTAGGTGCCCGCCAGGACTATGGCTACACCTTC; v_call: TRBV9; clone_size: -; j_call: TRBJ1-2; cdr3_length: 15; d_call: -
cdr3_aa: CASSVVAGGGYTF; cdr3_nt: TGTGCCAGCAGCGTTGTAGCAGGCGGGGGCTACACCTTC; v_call: TRBV9; clone_size: -; j_call: TRBJ1-2; cdr3_length: 13; d_call: -